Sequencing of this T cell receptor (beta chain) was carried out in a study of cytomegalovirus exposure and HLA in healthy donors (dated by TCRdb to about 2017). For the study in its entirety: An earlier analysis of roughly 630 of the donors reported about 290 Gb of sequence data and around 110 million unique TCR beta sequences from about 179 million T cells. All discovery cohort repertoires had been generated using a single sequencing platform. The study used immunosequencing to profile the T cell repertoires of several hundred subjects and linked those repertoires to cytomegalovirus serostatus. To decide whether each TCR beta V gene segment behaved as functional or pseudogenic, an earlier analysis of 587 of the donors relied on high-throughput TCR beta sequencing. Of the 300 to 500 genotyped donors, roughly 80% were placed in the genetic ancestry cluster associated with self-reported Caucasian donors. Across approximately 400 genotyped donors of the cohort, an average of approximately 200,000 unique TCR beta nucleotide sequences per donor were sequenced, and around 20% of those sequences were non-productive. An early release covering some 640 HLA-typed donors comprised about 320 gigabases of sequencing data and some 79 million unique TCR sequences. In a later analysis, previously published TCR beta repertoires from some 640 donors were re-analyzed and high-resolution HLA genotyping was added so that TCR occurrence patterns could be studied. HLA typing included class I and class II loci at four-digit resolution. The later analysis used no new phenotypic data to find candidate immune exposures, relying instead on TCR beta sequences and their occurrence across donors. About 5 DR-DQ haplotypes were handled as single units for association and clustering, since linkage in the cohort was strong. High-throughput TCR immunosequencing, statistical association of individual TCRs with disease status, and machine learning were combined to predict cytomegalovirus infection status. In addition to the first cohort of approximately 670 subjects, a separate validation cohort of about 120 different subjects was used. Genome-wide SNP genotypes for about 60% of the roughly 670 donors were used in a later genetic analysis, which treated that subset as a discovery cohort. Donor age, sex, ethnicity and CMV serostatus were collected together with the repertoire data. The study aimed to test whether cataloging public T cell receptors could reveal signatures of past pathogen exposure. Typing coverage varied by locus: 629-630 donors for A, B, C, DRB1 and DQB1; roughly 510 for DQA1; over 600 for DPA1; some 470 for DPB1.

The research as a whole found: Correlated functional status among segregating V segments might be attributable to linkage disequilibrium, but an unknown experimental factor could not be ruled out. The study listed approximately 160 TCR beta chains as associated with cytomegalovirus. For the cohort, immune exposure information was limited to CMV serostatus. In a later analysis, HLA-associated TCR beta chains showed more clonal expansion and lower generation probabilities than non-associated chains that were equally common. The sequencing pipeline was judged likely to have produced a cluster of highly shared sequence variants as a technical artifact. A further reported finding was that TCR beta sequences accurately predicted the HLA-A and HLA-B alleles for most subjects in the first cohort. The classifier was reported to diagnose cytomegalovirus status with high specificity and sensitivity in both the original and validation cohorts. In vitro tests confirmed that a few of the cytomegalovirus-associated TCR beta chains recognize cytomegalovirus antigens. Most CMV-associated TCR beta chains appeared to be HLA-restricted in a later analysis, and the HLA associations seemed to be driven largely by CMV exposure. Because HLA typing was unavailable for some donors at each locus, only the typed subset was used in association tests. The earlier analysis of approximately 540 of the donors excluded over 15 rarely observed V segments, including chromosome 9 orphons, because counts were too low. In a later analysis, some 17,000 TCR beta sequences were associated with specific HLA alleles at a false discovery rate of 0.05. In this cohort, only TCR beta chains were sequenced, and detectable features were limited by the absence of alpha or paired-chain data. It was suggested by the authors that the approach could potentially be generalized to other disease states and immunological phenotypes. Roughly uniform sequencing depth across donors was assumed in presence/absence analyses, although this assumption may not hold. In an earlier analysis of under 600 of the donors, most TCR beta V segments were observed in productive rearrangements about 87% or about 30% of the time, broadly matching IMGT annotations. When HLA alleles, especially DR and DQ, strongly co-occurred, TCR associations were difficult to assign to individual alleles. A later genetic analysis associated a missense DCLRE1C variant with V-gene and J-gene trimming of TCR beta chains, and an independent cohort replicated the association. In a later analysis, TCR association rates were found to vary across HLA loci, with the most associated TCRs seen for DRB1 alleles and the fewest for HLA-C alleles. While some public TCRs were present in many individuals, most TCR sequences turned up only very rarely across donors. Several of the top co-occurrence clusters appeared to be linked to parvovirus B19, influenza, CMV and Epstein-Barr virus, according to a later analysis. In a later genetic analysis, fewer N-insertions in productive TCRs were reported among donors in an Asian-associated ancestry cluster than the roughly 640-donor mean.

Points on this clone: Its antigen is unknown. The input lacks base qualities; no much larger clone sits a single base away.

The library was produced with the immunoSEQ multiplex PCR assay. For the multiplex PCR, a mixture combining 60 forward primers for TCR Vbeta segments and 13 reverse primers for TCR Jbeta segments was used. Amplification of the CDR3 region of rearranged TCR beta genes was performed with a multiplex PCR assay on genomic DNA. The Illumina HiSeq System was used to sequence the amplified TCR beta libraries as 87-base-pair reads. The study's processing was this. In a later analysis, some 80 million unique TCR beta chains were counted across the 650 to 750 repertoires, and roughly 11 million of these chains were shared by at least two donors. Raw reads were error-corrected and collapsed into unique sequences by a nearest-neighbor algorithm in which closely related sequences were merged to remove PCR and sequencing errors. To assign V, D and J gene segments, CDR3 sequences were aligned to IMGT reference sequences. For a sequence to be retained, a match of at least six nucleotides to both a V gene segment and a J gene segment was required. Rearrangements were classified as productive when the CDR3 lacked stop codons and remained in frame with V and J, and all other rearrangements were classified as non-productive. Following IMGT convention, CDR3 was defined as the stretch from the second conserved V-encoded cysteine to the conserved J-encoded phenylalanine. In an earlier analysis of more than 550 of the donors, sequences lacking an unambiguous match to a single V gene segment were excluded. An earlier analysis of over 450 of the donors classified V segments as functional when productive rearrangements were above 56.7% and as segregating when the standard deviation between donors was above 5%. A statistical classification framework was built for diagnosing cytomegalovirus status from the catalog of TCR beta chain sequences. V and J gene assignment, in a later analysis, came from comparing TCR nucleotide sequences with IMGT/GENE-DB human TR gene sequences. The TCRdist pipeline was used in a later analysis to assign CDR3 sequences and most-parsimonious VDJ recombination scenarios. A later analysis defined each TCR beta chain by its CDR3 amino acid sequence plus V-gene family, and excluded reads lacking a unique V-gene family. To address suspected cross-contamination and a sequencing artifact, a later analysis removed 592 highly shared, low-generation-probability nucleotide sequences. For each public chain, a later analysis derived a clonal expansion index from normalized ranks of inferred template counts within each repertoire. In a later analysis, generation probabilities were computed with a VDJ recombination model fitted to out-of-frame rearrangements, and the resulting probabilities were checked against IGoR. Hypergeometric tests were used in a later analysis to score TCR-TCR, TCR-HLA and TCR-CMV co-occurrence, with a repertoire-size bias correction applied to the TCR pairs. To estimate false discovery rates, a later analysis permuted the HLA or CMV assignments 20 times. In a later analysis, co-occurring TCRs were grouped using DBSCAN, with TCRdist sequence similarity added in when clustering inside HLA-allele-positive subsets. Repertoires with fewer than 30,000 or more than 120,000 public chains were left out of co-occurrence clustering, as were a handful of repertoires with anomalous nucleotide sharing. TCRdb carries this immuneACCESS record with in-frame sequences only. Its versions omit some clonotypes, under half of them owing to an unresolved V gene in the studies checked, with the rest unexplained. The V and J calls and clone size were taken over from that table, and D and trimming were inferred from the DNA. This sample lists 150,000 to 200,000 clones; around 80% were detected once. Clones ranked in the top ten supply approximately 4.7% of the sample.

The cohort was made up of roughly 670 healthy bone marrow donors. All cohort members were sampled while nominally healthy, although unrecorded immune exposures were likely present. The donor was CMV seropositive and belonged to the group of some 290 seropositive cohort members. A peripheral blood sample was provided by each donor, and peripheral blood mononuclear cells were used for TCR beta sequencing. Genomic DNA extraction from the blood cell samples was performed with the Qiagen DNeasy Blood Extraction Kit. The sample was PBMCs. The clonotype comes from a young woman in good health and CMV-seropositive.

The bases are TGTGCCAGCAAATCAGGCTCTGGGGCCAACGTCCTGACTTTC. Translated, this gives CASKSGSGANVLTF. The rearrangement joined TRBV6-4 to TRBJ2-6; no D gene is confidently identified. The junction shows trimming of 7 bases on V and 0 bases on J, plus 7 bases between the germline ends. From cysteine to phenylalanine, the CDR3 is 14 amino acids long. The kept DNA is CDR3 alone, 42 bases in frame from the first base. CDR1 and CDR2 (MRHNA, SNTAGT) derive from the germline V gene.